These T cell receptor beta chains were read from a single sample in a study of T cell responses to AZD1222 COVID-19 vaccine. Profiled with immunoSEQ multiplex PCR; TCRdb holds only in-frame clones, not every one. The sample holds approximately 100,000 clones, roughly 87% seen once. Sequences were derived from peripheral blood, sampled on day 0 of AZD1222 vaccination. These receptors all come from an adult in good health. Both conserved end residues are part of each CDR3. The order of the fields is J gene, clone size, V gene, D gene, CDR3 DNA, CDR3 protein. A D gene is named only where the DNA matches it firmly. Part of the rows lack a size; the others show once, few, many or a class for expanded clones.

TRBJ1-1 NA TRBV2 NA TGTGCCACCGAAATGAACACTGAAGCTTTCTTT CATEMNTEAFF
TRBJ2-3 NA TRBV19 NA TGTGCCAGTAGTATATCGTCCCAGCCCGGCACAGATACGCAGTATTTT CASSISSQPGTDTQYF
TRBJ2-1 NA TRBV6-2/TRBV6-3 TRBD2 TGTGCCAGCAGTAATAGACCTAGCGGGGGCTACAATGAGCAGTTCTTC CASSNRPSGGYNEQFF
TRBJ2-3 NA TRBV7-9 TRBD2 TGTGCCAGCATGGCGCCTAGCGGGATGTGGGAAGATACGCAGTATTTT CASMAPSGMWEDTQYF
TRBJ1-2 NA TRBV6-1 NA TGTGCCAGCAGTGAAGTATGGGGAGCGGCCTATGGCTACACCTTC CASSEVWGAAYGYTF
TRBJ1-1 NA TRBV9 NA TGTGCCAGCAGCGTACAGGGGAACACTGAAGCTTTCTTT CASSVQGNTEAFF
TRBJ2-7 NA TRBV20-1 NA TGCAGTGCCGCCCGCAACGAGCAGTACTTC CSAARNEQYF
TRBJ2-1 NA TRBV28 TRBD2 TGTGCCAGCAGTCTGGGAGGGAGGGGCAATGAGCAGTTCTTC CASSLGGRGNEQFF
TRBJ1-1 NA TRBV10-3 TRBD1 TGTGCCATCAGGGGGGGACAGCATTACACTGAAGCTTTCTTT CAIRGGQHYTEAFF
TRBJ2-5 NA TRBV30 TRBD2 TGTGCCTGGAGTTCCCGACTAGCGTCGTTAGAGACCCAGTACTTC CAWSSRLASLETQYF
TRBJ2-2 NA TRBV7-9 TRBD1 TGTGCCAGCAGCTCGACAGGGTCTACCGGGGAGCTGTTTTTT CASSSTGSTGELFF
TRBJ2-7 NA TRBV11-2 TRBD1 TGTGCCAGCAGCTTGGAAGGGGGCCACGAGCAGTACTTC CASSLEGGHEQYF
TRBJ1-6 NA TRBV30 NA TGTGCCTGGAGCTTACCGGGACCCTATAATTCACCCCTCCACTTT CAWSLPGPYNSPLHF
TRBJ2-7 NA TRBV4-2 TRBD1 TGTGCCAGCAGCCACGTAGGACAGGGGAGTAACGAGCAGTACTTC CASSHVGQGSNEQYF
TRBJ1-4 NA TRBV5-1 TRBD1 TGCGCCAGCAGCTTGGGACAGGGGGAAAAACTGTTTTTT CASSLGQGEKLFF
TRBJ1-1 NA TRBV18 TRBD1 TGTGCCAGCTCACGGGGGGACAGGGGAGAAGCTTTCTTT CASSRGDRGEAFF
TRBJ2-5 NA TRBV5-5 TRBD2 TGTGCCAGCAACTTAGCGGGAGTTTCAGAAGAGACCCAGTACTTC CASNLAGVSEETQYF
TRBJ2-7 NA TRBV30 NA TGTGCCTGGAGAGGACAGACCGAGCAGTACTTC CAWRGQTEQYF
TRBJ1-2 NA TRBV7-9 NA TGTGCCAGCAGCCCACGGGACTCCTTCTCTGGCTACACCTTC CASSPRDSFSGYTF
TRBJ2-1 NA TRBV2 NA TGTGCCAGCAGTAAGGACTCCTCCAATGAGCAGTTCTTC CASSKDSSNEQFF
TRBJ1-4 few TRBV29-1 NA TGCAGCGTTAGCGCGTCTAATGAAAAACTGTTTTTT CSVSASNEKLFF
TRBJ1-1 NA TRBV7-3 NA TGTGCCAGCAGCTTATCCTTGACAGAGAACACTGAAGCTTTCTTT CASSLSLTENTEAFF
TRBJ1-2 once TRBV3-1/TRBV3-2 NA TGTGCCAGCAGCCAAGGTCAAGAGCGTAGGTACTATGGCTACACCTTC CASSQGQERRYYGYTF
TRBJ2-2 NA TRBV10-3 TRBD2 TGTGCCATCAGTTTCACTGGGACTAGCGGGTGGAACACCGGGGAGCTGTTTTTT CAISFTGTSGWNTGELFF
TRBJ2-1 NA TRBV3-1/TRBV3-2 NA TGTGCCAGCAGCCAAGATAGGGTACGGGGTGAGCAGTTCTTC CASSQDRVRGEQFF
TRBJ2-1 NA TRBV19 NA TGTGCCAGTAGTACGCAACCCGGGGCCTACAATGAGCAGTTCTTC CASSTQPGAYNEQFF
TRBJ1-3 few TRBV5-5 NA TGTGCCAGCAGCTTCAAGGGAGGCGACGGAAACACCATATATTTT CASSFKGGDGNTIYF
TRBJ2-1 few TRBV10-1 NA TGCGCCAGCAGTGATTTTGGGGGAGAGAGTAATGAGCAGTTCTTC CASSDFGGESNEQFF
TRBJ2-7 once TRBV9 TRBD1 TGTGCCAGCAGCGGGATGACAGGGAACGAGCAGTACTTC CASSGMTGNEQYF
TRBJ2-5 NA TRBV2 TRBD1 TGTGCCAGCTCCCTAACCAGGGGGATAGTGGAAGAGACCCAGTACTTC CASSLTRGIVEETQYF
TRBJ1-2 NA TRBV9 NA TGTGCCAGCAGTTGGACAGCCGCGGGCGGCTACACCTTC CASSWTAAGGYTF